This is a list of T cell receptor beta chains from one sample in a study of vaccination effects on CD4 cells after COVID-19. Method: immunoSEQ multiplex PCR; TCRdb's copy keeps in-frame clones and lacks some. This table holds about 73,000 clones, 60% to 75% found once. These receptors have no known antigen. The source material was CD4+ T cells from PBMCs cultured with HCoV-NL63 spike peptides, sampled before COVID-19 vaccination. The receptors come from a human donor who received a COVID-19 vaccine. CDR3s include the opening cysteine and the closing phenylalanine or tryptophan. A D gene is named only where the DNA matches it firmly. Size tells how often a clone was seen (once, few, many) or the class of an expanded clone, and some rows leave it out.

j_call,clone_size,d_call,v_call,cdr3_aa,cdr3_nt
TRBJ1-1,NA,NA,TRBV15,CATSRVGVVGTEAFF,TGTGCCACCAGCAGAGTTGGGGTGGTCGGGACTGAAGCTTTCTTT
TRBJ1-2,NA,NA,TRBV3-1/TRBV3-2,CASSLRGGSNYGYTF,TGTGCCAGCAGCCTCCGTGGGGGGTCGAACTATGGCTACACCTTC
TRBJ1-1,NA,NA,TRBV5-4,CASKRERNTEAFF,TGTGCCAGCAAAAGGGAAAGGAACACTGAAGCTTTCTTT
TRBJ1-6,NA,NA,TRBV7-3,CACGEGRNSPLHF,TGTGCCTGCGGGGAGGGCAGAAATTCACCCCTCCACTTT
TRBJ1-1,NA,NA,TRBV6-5,CASKRQTEAFF,TGTGCCAGCAAGAGACAAACTGAAGCTTTCTTT
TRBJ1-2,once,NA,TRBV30,CAWSKGPSSRGYTF,TGTGCCTGGAGTAAAGGACCCTCTTCTCGGGGCTACACCTTC
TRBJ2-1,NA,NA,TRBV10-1,CASSSQAYNEQFF,TGCGCCAGCAGTTCGCAAGCCTACAATGAGCAGTTCTTC
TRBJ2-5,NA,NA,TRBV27,CASSLTPQETQYF,TGTGCCAGCAGTTTAACTCCCCAAGAGACCCAGTACTTC
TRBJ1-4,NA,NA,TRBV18,CASSPGGEREKLFF,TGTGCCAGCTCACCTGGGGGCGAGCGAGAAAAACTGTTTTTT
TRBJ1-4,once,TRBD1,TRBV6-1,CASSNRGATNEKLFF,TGTGCCAGCAGTAACAGGGGGGCAACTAATGAAAAACTGTTTTTT
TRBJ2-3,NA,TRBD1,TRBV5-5,CASSSMGQGVMGTDTQYF,TGTGCCAGCAGCTCGATGGGACAGGGGGTGATGGGCACAGATACGCAGTATTTT
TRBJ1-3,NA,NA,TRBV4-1,CASTLSGVTGNTIYF,TGCGCCAGCACCCTCTCCGGGGTGACTGGAAACACCATATATTTT
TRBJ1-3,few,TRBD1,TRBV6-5,CASRGTGNGNTIYF,TGTGCCAGCAGGGGGACAGGGAATGGAAACACCATATATTTT
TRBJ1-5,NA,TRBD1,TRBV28,CASTMDRLNQPQHF,TGTGCCAGCACCATGGACAGGTTGAATCAGCCCCAGCATTTT
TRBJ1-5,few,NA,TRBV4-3,CASSQEGFSNQPQHF,TGCGCCAGCAGCCAAGAGGGTTTTAGCAATCAGCCCCAGCATTTT
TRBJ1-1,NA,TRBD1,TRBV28,CASSVQGALAFF,TGTGCCAGCAGTGTTCAGGGGGCTTTGGCTTTCTTT
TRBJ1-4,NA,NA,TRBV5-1,CASSLAQGNEKLFF,TGCGCCAGCAGCTTGGCGCAGGGTAATGAAAAACTGTTTTTT
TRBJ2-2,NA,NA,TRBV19,CASKSEAANTGELFF,TGTGCCAGTAAAAGCGAGGCCGCGAACACCGGGGAGCTGTTTTTT
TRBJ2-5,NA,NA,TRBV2,CASRPGWPGETQYF,TGTGCCAGCAGACCCGGATGGCCGGGAGAGACCCAGTACTTC
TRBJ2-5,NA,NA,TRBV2,CASSEEGFYETQYF,TGTGCCAGCAGTGAAGAGGGTTTCTATGAGACCCAGTACTTC
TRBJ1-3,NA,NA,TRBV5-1,CASSLAGSHGSGNTIYF,TGCGCCAGCAGCTTGGCCGGCAGCCACGGATCTGGAAACACCATATATTTT
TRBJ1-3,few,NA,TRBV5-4,CASSLSSENTIYF,TGTGCCAGCAGCTTGTCATCGGAAAACACCATATATTTT
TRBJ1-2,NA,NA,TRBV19,CASQTPAGSRYGYTF,TGTGCCAGCCAGACCCCCGCAGGGAGCCGCTATGGCTACACCTTC
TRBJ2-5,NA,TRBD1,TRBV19,CASSPGQGRETQYF,TGTGCCAGTAGTCCGGGACAGGGCCGGGAGACCCAGTACTTC
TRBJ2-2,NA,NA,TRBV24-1,CATSATGSRGGTGELFF,TGTGCCACCAGTGCTACGGGTTCCCGAGGGGGCACCGGGGAGCTGTTTTTT
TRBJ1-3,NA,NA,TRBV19,CAGGDLGNTIYF,TGTGCCGGAGGGGATCTGGGAAACACCATATATTTT
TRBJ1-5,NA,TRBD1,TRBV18,CASSPGEGAGRNQPQHF,TGTGCCAGCTCACCGGGGGAGGGGGCCGGTCGCAATCAGCCCCAGCATTTT
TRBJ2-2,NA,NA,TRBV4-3,CASSQDLRGGELFF,TGCGCCAGCAGCCAAGATCTTCGTGGCGGGGAGCTGTTTTTT
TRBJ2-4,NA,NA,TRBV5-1,CASSSRASGDIQYF,TGCGCCAGCAGCAGCCGGGCCTCGGGGGACATTCAGTACTTC
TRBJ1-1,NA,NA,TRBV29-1,CAPAEVNTEAFF,TGTGCCCCGGCGGAGGTGAACACTGAAGCTTTCTTT
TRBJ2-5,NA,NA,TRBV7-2,CASTPRAQETQYF,TGTGCCAGCACCCCTCGTGCGCAAGAGACCCAGTACTTC
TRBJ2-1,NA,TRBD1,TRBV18,CASSGGQVNEQFF,TGTGCCAGCTCAGGGGGACAGGTGAATGAGCAGTTCTTC
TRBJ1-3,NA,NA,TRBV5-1,CASSLVGGSGNTIYF,TGCGCCAGCAGCTTGGTTGGGGGCTCTGGAAACACCATATATTTT
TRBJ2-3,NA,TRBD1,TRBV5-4,CASSSTGGRTDTQYF,TGTGCCAGCAGCTCCACAGGGGGCCGCACAGATACGCAGTATTTT
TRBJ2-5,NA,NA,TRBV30,CAWSGSYQETQYF,TGTGCCTGGAGTGGGTCGTACCAAGAGACCCAGTACTTC
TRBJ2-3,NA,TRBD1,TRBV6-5,CASSYGTGGTDTQYF,TGTGCCAGCAGTTACGGGACAGGGGGGACAGATACGCAGTATTTT
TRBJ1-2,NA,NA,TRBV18,CASSPDNSNYGYTF,TGTGCCAGCTCACCAGACAACTCTAACTATGGCTACACCTTC
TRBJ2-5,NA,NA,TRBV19,CASSRRQRQETQYF,TGTGCCAGTAGTCGTAGGCAGAGACAAGAGACCCAGTACTTC
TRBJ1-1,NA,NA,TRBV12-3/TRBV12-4,CASSSGYTEAFF,TGTGCCAGCAGTTCGGGTTACACTGAAGCTTTCTTT
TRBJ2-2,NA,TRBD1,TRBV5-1,CASSVGDRVDRELFF,TGCGCCAGCAGCGTGGGGGACAGGGTCGATAGGGAGCTGTTTTTT
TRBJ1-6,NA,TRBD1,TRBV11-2,CASSPTRTGGSSYNSPLHF,TGTGCCAGCAGCCCGACGAGGACAGGGGGTAGCTCCTATAATTCACCCCTCCACTTT
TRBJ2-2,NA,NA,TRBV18,CASSPTGNTGELFF,TGTGCCAGCTCACCGACAGGGAACACCGGGGAGCTGTTTTTT
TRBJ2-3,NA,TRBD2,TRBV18,CASSPSGGGTDTQYF,TGTGCCAGCTCACCTTCTGGCGGGGGGACAGATACGCAGTATTTT
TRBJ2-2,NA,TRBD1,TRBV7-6,CASSSRGQGGVGELFF,TGTGCCAGCAGCTCCCGAGGACAGGGCGGGGTCGGGGAGCTGTTTTTT
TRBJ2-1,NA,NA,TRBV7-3,CASSLGGGPYNEQFF,TGTGCCAGCAGCTTAGGGGGGGGGCCATACAATGAGCAGTTCTTC
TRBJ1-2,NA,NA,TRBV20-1,CSARGRELDTF,TGCAGTGCTAGGGGCAGGGAGTTGGACACCTTC
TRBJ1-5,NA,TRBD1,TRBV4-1,CASSRTSGTGNQPQHF,TGCGCCAGCAGCCGCACCTCCGGGACAGGAAATCAGCCCCAGCATTTT
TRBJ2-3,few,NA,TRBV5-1,CASFRISGDTQYF,TGCGCCAGCTTCAGGATTAGTGGAGATACGCAGTATTTT
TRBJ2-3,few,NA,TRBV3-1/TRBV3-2,CASSLGGRTDTQYF,TGTGCCAGCAGCCTAGGAGGACGCACAGATACGCAGTATTTT
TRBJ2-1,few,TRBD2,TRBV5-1,CASSSMTTSGGYDEQFF,TGCGCCAGCAGCTCCATGACGACTAGCGGGGGATACGATGAGCAGTTCTTC
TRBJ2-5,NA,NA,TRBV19,CASSQAGAGWETQYF,TGTGCCAGTAGTCAGGCAGGGGCCGGTTGGGAGACCCAGTACTTC